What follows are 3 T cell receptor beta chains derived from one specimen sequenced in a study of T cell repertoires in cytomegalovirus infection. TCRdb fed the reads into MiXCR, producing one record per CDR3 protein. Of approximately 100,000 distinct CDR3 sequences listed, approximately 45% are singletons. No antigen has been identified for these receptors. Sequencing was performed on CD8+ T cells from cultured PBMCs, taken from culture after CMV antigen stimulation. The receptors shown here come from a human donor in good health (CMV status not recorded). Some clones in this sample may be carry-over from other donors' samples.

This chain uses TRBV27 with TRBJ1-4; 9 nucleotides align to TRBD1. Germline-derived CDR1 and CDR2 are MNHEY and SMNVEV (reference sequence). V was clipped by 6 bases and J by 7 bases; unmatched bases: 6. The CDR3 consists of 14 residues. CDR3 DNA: TGTGCCAGCAGAATACAGGGGGCTGCTGAAAAACTGTTTTTT. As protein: CASRIQGAAEKLFF.

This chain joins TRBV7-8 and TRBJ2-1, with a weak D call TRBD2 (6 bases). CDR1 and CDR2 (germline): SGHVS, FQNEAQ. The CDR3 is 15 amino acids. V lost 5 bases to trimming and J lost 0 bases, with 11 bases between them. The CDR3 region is CASSVEGLSYNEQFF. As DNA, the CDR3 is TGTGCCAGCAGCGTGGAGGGTCTCTCCTACAATGAGCAGTTCTTC. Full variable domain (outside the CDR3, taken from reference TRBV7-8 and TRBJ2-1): GAGVSQSPRYKVAKRGQDVALRCDPISGHVSLFWYQQALGQGPEFLTYFQNEAQLDKSGLPSDRFFAERPEGSVSTLKIQRTQQEDSAVYLCASSVEGLSYNEQFFGPGTRLTVL.

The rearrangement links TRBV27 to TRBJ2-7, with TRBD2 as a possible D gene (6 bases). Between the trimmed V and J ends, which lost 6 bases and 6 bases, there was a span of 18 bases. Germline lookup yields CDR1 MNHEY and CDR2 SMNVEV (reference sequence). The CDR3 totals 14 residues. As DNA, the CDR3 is TGTGCCAGCAGCCCCGGGACTGGCACAGTCGAGCAGTACTTC. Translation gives CASSPGTGTVEQYF.